A single sample gave rise to the 32 T cell receptor beta chains below, sequenced in a study of T cell changes during pregnancy in multiple sclerosis. Here immunoSEQ multiplex PCR was the method, and the copy in TCRdb shows in-frame clones only, minus some. This sample has some 99,000 clones, with over 85% found just once. This specimen was peripheral blood, taken after pregnancy. These TCRs come from a female donor with multiple sclerosis, enrolled in a pregnancy study.

The rearrangement links TRBV5-1 to TRBJ2-3; a possible D gene is TRBD2 (6 bases). The CDR3 extends over 17 amino acids. Per the germline V gene, CDR1 is SGHRS and CDR2 is YFSETQ. V lost 3 bases and J lost 4, with 21 bases in between. The CDR3 protein is CASSSGRGLGRADTQYF. The CDR3 region has the DNA TGCGCCAGCAGCTCGGGACGGGGGTTAGGAAGGGCAGATACGCAGTATTTT.

J is TRBJ2-2 and V is TRBV27, with a weak D call TRBD1 (6 bases). Between the trimmed V and J ends, which lost 3 bases and 3 bases, there was a span of 11 bases. The CDR3 spans 15 residues. Germline CDR1 reads MNHEY; CDR2 reads SMNVEV (reference sequence). The CDR3 DNA is TGTGCCAGCAGTTTCCACGGACAGTACACCGGGGAGCTGTTTTTT. Protein: CASSFHGQYTGELFF.

This rearrangement joins TRBV5-1 to TRBJ1-2, with D hard to call. The germline V and J ends were trimmed by 6 bases and 4 bases, with 22 bases remaining between them. This CDR3 has 16 amino acids. The germline V gene encodes CDR1 SGHRS and CDR2 YFSETQ. The CDR3 here is CASKPELGPASYGYTF. CDR3 sequence (DNA): TGCGCCAGCAAGCCAGAGCTTGGCCCGGCTAGCTATGGCTACACCTTC.

The rearrangement joins TRBV11-2 to TRBJ1-2; D is unclear. The CDR3 is 13 residues long. CDR1 is SGHAT, CDR2 FQNNGV, per germline. Trimming left V 4 bases short and J 6 bases short, with 12 bases between. This CDR3 reads CASSSDFTHGYTF. In DNA, the CDR3 is TGTGCCAGCAGCTCGGACTTCACCCATGGCTACACCTTC.

This chain uses TRBV18 with TRBJ1-2; D perhaps matches TRBD1 (6 bases). The germline V gene encodes CDR1 KGHSH and CDR2 LQKENI. V lost 4 bases to trimming and J lost 3 bases, with 15 bases between them. The CDR3 runs to 15 residues. CDR3 in amino acids: CASSQTGPGDYGYTF. The CDR3 region has the DNA TGTGCCAGCTCACAAACGGGACCAGGGGACTATGGCTACACCTTC.

The chain uses TRBV4-1 and TRBJ2-7; D unresolved. Germline-derived CDR1 and CDR2 are MGHRA and YSYEKL. The CDR3 extends over 15 amino acids. V shed 0 bases and J shed 2 bases, with 11 bases lying between them. This chain's CDR3 is CASSQDLRLPYEQYF. Written as DNA, the CDR3 is TGCGCCAGCAGCCAAGATCTGAGACTCCCCTACGAGCAGTACTTC.

The chain carries TRBV12-5 and TRBJ2-1; D possibly corresponds to TRBD2 (7 bases). Trimming took 0 bases from V and 0 from J, leaving 12 bases between them. The germline CDR1 and CDR2 sequences are LGHNT and FRNRAP. The CDR3 consists of 17 residues. The CDR3 coding sequence is TGTGCTAGTGGTTTGGTGAGGGGGGGTAGCTCCTACAATGAGCAGTTCTTC. This translates into CASGLVRGGSSYNEQFF.

Here the CDR3 DNA reads TGTGCCAGCAGCCAAGATCCTTTTGGGGCGGTTTCCTACAATGAGCAGTTCTTC. Its translation is CASSQDPFGAVSYNEQFF. The chain has TRBV4-2 and TRBJ2-1, with a weak D call TRBD1 (5 bases). The CDR3 has 18 amino acids. The V gene lost 0 bases and the J gene lost 1 base, with 16 bases spanning the gap. Germline V gene sequence: CDR1 LGHNA, CDR2 YNFKEQ.

This sequence joins TRBV29-1 and TRBJ2-7; the D gene is possibly TRBD1 (8 bases). CDR3 length: 14 residues. The V end lost 5 bases, the J end lost 7 bases, and 21 bases lay between the germline ends. CDR1 and CDR2 from the germline V gene are SQVTM and ANQGSEA. The CDR3 reads CSVPGRTGYREQYF. In nucleotides, the CDR3 is TGCAGCGTTCCCGGGAGGACAGGGTACAGGGAGCAGTACTTC.

V is TRBV15 and J is TRBJ1-2, with 7 bases aligning to TRBD1. V lost 0 bases, J lost 2 bases, and 15 bases stayed unmatched. Germline V gene lookup returns CDR1 LNHNV and CDR2 YYDKDF (reference sequence). This CDR3 contains 19 residues. The CDR3 here is CATSRDEQGQQLVNYGYTF. In nucleotides, the CDR3 is TGTGCCACCAGCAGAGATGAGCAGGGACAGCAATTAGTCAACTATGGCTACACCTTC.

CDR3 sequence reads: CAVRTRSDTQYF. The CDR3 nucleotides read TGTGCAGTCCGGACTCGCTCAGATACGCAGTATTTT. The chain is built from TRBV7-2 and TRBJ2-3; D is possibly TRBD2 (5 bases). The CDR3 sequence is 12 residues long. The germline gives CDR1 SGHTA, CDR2 FQGNSA. The full variable domain, with the rest looked up from reference TRBV7-2 and TRBJ2-3, is GAGVSQSPSNKVTEKGKDVELRCDPISGHTALYWYRQSLGQGLEFLIYFQGNSAPDKSGLPSDRFSAERTGGSVSTLTIQRTQQEDSAVYLCAVRTRSDTQYFGPGTRLTVL.

V and J are TRBV29-1 and TRBJ1-2; D may be TRBD1 (6 bases). Trimming pared 6 bases from V and 2 bases from J, leaving 25 bases between. The V gene's germline CDR1 is SQVTM and CDR2 ANQGSEA. The CDR3 sequence is 17 residues long. DNA of the CDR3: TGCAGCGTAAATGATGTCAGGGGCGCCCCGCCCAACTATGGCTACACCTTC. It is translated as CSVNDVRGAPPNYGYTF.

This clone was counted between two and nine times. The V and J genes are TRBV6-4 and TRBJ2-1; D is perhaps TRBD1 (5 bases). Looked up from germline, CDR1 is MRHNA and CDR2 is SNTAGT. This CDR3 region has 15 residues. V was trimmed by 2 bases and J by 7 bases, leaving 15 bases between them. The CDR3, as DNA: TGTGCCAGCAGTGACGGTAGGGGTGAGGCAAATGAGCAGTTCTTC. Translating it yields CASSDGRGEANEQFF.

The rearrangement uses TRBV27 and TRBJ2-1, with a tentative D call TRBD1 (5 bases). The CDR3 totals 16 residues. The germline gives CDR1 MNHEY, CDR2 SMNVEV (reference sequence). The ends were cut back, 5 bases at V and 3 bases at J, with 17 bases in the middle. The CDR3 spells CASSPLGGANYNEQFF. In DNA, the CDR3 is TGTGCCAGCAGTCCGCTGGGTGGGGCCAACTACAATGAGCAGTTCTTC.

The J gene is TRBJ1-1, the V gene TRBV29-1; 8 bases are shared with TRBD1. The trim removed 1 base at V and 1 base at J, leaving 5 bases unmatched. The CDR3 has 15 amino acids. Germline values: CDR1 SQVTM, CDR2 ANQGSEA. CDR3 bases: TGCAGCGTTGAAGGGACAGACAGGGGGAACACTGAAGCTTTCTTT. Translation gives CSVEGTDRGNTEAFF. The variable domain in full, completed from reference TRBV29-1 and TRBJ1-1, reads SAVISQKPSRDICQRGTSLTIQCQVDSQVTMMFWYRQQPGQSLTLIATANQGSEATYESGFVIDKFPISRPNLTFSTLTVSNMSPEDSSIYLCSVEGTDRGNTEAFFGQGTRLTVV.

The V gene is TRBV7-9, the J gene TRBJ1-1, with TRBD1 matching 11 bases. The CDR3 is made up of 15 amino acids. J gave up 1 base and V 8 bases, and 6 bases lay outside the gene matches. CDR1 and CDR2 from the germline V gene are SEHNR and FQNEAQ (reference sequence). CDR3 DNA sequence: TGTGCCAGCCGGGACAGGGGGTCCTCGAACACTGAAGCTTTCTTT. Residues: CASRDRGSSNTEAFF. Full variable domain (outside the CDR3, taken from reference TRBV7-9 and TRBJ1-1): DTGVSQNPRHKITKRGQNVTFRCDPISEHNRLYWYRQTLGQGPEFLTYFQNEAQLEKSRLLSDRFSAERPKGSFSTLEIQRTEQGDSAMYLCASRDRGSSNTEAFFGQGTRLTVV.

This clone was observed once. The chain uses TRBV27 and TRBJ2-7; 10 bases match TRBD2. The CDR3 is 16 residues long. The germline CDR1 and CDR2 sequences are MNHEY and SMNVEV (reference sequence). V shed 8 bases, J shed 5 bases, and the junction held 15 bases outside the gene matches. Here the CDR3 reads CASSSTPLAGAHEQYF. CDR3 bases: TGTGCCAGCTCCTCGACCCCCCTAGCGGGAGCCCACGAGCAGTACTTC.

The chain has TRBV5-4 and TRBJ2-7; D ambiguous. Trimming stripped 4 bases from V and 6 bases from J, with 14 bases between. CDR1 is SGHNT and CDR2 is YYREEE in the germline V gene (reference sequence). CDR3 size: 13 residues. The DNA of the CDR3 is TGTGCCAGCAGCCGAGGTCTTCCCACCGAGCAGTACTTC. This gives the protein CASSRGLPTEQYF.

The chain is built from TRBV9 and TRBJ2-7; 10 bases line up with TRBD1. V was clipped by 3 bases and J by 2 bases; unmatched bases: 8. Germline CDR1 is SGDLS and CDR2 is YYNGEE. The CDR3 is 16 amino acids. CDR3 in amino acids: CASSAGQGVGTYEQYF. CDR3 nucleotides: TGTGCCAGCAGCGCCGGACAGGGGGTGGGGACCTACGAGCAGTACTTC.

The chain recombines TRBV6-5 with TRBJ2-1, with 10 bases aligning to TRBD1. V lost 6 bases, J lost 16 bases, and 9 bases stayed unmatched. The CDR3 sequence is 12 residues long. CDR1 and CDR2 (germline): MNHEY, SVGAGI. DNA of the CDR3: TGTGCCAGCAGCCAAGACAGGGGGCGAAAATTCTTC. It translates to CASSQDRGRKFF.

This clone was seen just once. This sequence joins TRBV28 and TRBJ2-7; 13 bases map to TRBD2. Per the germline V gene, CDR1 is MDHEN and CDR2 is SYDVKM. This CDR3 spans 15 amino acids. Germline trimming cut 6 bases from V and 4 bases from J; bases unmatched to any gene: 6. The CDR3 spells CASSPRTSGSYEQYF. As DNA, the CDR3 is TGTGCCAGCAGCCCCCGGACTAGCGGGAGTTACGAGCAGTACTTC. Looking up the rest from reference TRBV28 and TRBJ2-7 gives the full variable domain: DVKVTQSSRYLVKRTGEKVFLECVQDMDHENMFWYRQDPGLGLRLIYFSYDVKMKEKGDIPEGYSVSREKKERFSLILESASTNQTSMYLCASSPRTSGSYEQYFGPGTRLTVT.

Here the CDR3 reads CASSDSSSSTDTQYF. CDR3 DNA: TGTGCCAGCAGTGACTCGAGCTCTAGCACAGATACGCAGTATTTT. V and J are TRBV6-4 and TRBJ2-3, with D uncertain. The CDR3 totals 15 residues. Germline V gene data show CDR1 as MRHNA and CDR2 as SNTAGT. V lost 0 bases, J lost 0 bases, and 7 bases lay in between.

The sample holds one count of this clone. CDR3 amino acids: CASSAGSTEAFF. Written as DNA, the CDR3 is TGTGCCAGCTCAGCGGGGAGCACTGAAGCTTTCTTT. V gene TRBV18 combines with J gene TRBJ1-1; no clear D. This CDR3 has 12 amino acids. Germline V gene sequence: CDR1 KGHSH, CDR2 LQKENI. V was trimmed by 5 bases and J by 4 bases, leaving 8 bases between them.

This clone was picked up a small number of times. V usage is TRBV19 and J usage is TRBJ1-1; tentative D call: TRBD1 (6 bases). V lost 8 bases, J lost 1 base, and 17 bases lay in between. Germline values: CDR1 LNHDA, CDR2 SQIVND (reference sequence). This CDR3 is 15 amino acids long. CDR3 sequence: CASVTHRVGNTEAFF. Here the CDR3 DNA reads TGTGCCAGTGTAACCCACAGGGTTGGGAACACTGAAGCTTTCTTT.

The rearrangement joins TRBV4-3 to TRBJ2-6, with D tentatively TRBD1 (6 bases). In germline, CDR1 is LGHNA, CDR2 YSLEER. The V and J ends lost 4 bases and 0 bases respectively, with 16 bases between them. The CDR3 runs to 18 residues. The DNA for the CDR3 is TGCGCCAGCAGCCCAGGTTCTTCAGGGGCCTCTGGGGCCAACGTCCTGACTTTC. It specifies CASSPGSSGASGANVLTF.

The chain joins TRBV28 to TRBJ2-7; 8 nucleotides align to TRBD1. The ends lost 2 bases at V and 2 bases at J; junction bases unmatched: 5. From germline, CDR1 is MDHEN and CDR2 SYDVKM. The CDR3 extends over 15 amino acids. In nucleotides, the CDR3 is TGTGCCAGCAGTTTAGGGACAGGCTTCACCTACGAGCAGTACTTC. Protein product: CASSLGTGFTYEQYF.

The chain joins TRBV19 to TRBJ1-2; 8 bases are shared with TRBD1. CDR1 and CDR2 from the germline V gene are LNHDA and SQIVND (reference sequence). This CDR3 has 16 amino acids. The J segment lost 2 bases and the V segment lost 3 bases, leaving 8 bases of the junction unmatched. For the CDR3, the DNA is TGTGCCAGTAGTATGCCCGGGGCAGGGGGCAACTATGGCTACACCTTC. It translates to CASSMPGAGGNYGYTF.

This clone was recorded once. The chain uses TRBV2 and TRBJ2-3; TRBD2 aligns across 11 bases. This CDR3 has 16 amino acids. The germline V gene encodes CDR1 SNHLY and CDR2 FYNNEI. With 6 bases clipped from V and 2 bases from J, the junction kept 7 bases outside the gene matches. The CDR3 DNA reads TGTGCCAGCAGAACTCTAGCGGGAGGAATCACAGATACGCAGTATTTT. Encoded protein: CASRTLAGGITDTQYF.

The CDR3 DNA reads as TGTGCCAGCAGTGAAGGGACAGGGGCCCTTGCAACTAATGAAAAACTGTTTTTT. Residues: CASSEGTGALATNEKLFF. The chain employs TRBV6-1 and TRBJ1-4; 9 nucleotides line up with TRBD1. The CDR3 consists of 18 residues. Trimming at V came to 1 base and at J to 0 bases, leaving 6 bases not matched to a gene. Germline V gives CDR1 MNHNS, CDR2 SASEGT.

The genes are TRBV28 and TRBJ2-3; TRBD2 is a possible D gene (5 bases). The V gene lost 6 bases and the J gene lost 0 bases, with 19 bases spanning the gap. The CDR3 consists of 17 residues. The germline V gene encodes CDR1 MDHEN and CDR2 SYDVKM. The CDR3 DNA reads as TGTGCCAGCAGCACCGGCTGGTTAGCGAGTAGCACAGATACGCAGTATTTT. Amino acid sequence: CASSTGWLASSTDTQYF.

The V gene is TRBV28, the J gene TRBJ1-2, with D possibly TRBD1 on 5 matching bases. This CDR3 spans 17 amino acids. The germline V gene has CDR1 MDHEN and CDR2 SYDVKM. Trimming stripped 6 bases from V and 3 bases from J, with 23 bases between. CDR3 nucleotide sequence: TGTGCCAGCAGCCGCCCAATAGGGGAGGGGACGCACTATGGCTACACCTTC. It codes for CASSRPIGEGTHYGYTF.

CDR3 sequence (DNA): TGTGCCAGCACGCGGGAACTCTACGAGCAGTACTTC. It is translated as CASTRELYEQYF. V usage is TRBV2 and J usage is TRBJ2-7; D is possibly TRBD2 (6 bases). Deletions cut 7 bases from V and 3 bases from J, with 10 bases between. The CDR3 sequence is 12 residues long. In germline, CDR1 is SNHLY, CDR2 FYNNEI.